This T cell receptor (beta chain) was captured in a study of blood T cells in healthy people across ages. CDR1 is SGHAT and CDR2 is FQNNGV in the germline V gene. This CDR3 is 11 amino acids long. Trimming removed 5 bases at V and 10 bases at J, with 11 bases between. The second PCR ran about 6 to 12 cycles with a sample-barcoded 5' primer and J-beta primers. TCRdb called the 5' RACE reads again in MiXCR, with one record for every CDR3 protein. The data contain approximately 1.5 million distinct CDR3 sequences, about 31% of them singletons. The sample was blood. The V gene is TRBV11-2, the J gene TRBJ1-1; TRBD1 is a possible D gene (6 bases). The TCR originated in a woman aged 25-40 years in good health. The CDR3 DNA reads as TGTGCCAGCAGCCGAGGGGGGGGAGCTTTCTTT. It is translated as CASSRGGGAFF.